What follows describes a single T cell receptor (beta chain). The test was conducted at deep level. This table comes from immunoSEQ multiplex PCR, and its TCRdb copy is limited to in-frame clones, with some not included. This table holds 1,100,000 or so clones, 78% found once. The source of the sample is a study of shared clonotypes between healthy human individuals. The CDR3 contains 13 residues. Trimming took off 4 bases at V and 0 bases at J, with 9 bases between the two ends. The germline V gene encodes CDR1 SQVTM and CDR2 ANQGSEA. The sequenced material came from memory CD4+ T cells from PBMCs. Subset described: CD45RA-negative fraction. This TCR was sampled from a man aged 18 to 30 in good health. Some clones in this sample may be carry-over from other donors' samples. The chain links TRBV29-1 to TRBJ1-1; D possibly corresponds to TRBD1 (5 bases). CDR3 amino acids: CSVASDMNTEAFF. CDR3 nucleotide sequence: TGCAGCGTTGCCTCGGACATGAACACTGAAGCTTTCTTT. The whole variable domain, filled in from reference TRBV29-1 and TRBJ1-1, reads SAVISQKPSRDICQRGTSLTIQCQVDSQVTMMFWYRQQPGQSLTLIATANQGSEATYESGFVIDKFPISRPNLTFSTLTVSNMSPEDSSIYLCSVASDMNTEAFFGQGTRLTVV.